A single T cell receptor (beta chain) is shown here with its context. The antigen is undetermined. Trimming pared 7 bases from V and 4 bases from J, leaving 7 bases between. This CDR3 has 11 amino acids. The germline V gene encodes CDR1 MNHNS and CDR2 SASEGT. Any patient presenting with uncontrolled infection, other autoimmune disease, pregnancy or lactation was left out. Diagnostic assessment was based on clinical symptoms, serum thyroxine and TRAb, thyroid ultrasound and orbital computed tomography. The sample originates from a study of T cells in Graves' hyperthyroidism and ophthalmopathy. Notes on the study in general: Most clonotypes expanded in thyroid above 0.001 were likewise present in blood. Ophthalmopathy was identified by the model a median roughly six months ahead of onset.

Authors of the study amplified TCR beta CDR3 regions from RNA transcripts. RT-PCR in the first round (using the HTBI primer set) targeted the TCR CDR3. From the multiplex PCR reads, TCRdb called clonotypes with MiXCR, one entry per CDR3 protein. Of hundreds of thousands of distinct CDR3 sequences in the sample, approximately 13% were seen once. The J gene is TRBJ1-2, the V gene TRBV6-1; D is ambiguous. Specimen: blood. The TCR originated in a woman between 25 and 40 years old with Graves' hyperthyroidism that later progressed to Graves' ophthalmopathy. In DNA form, the CDR3 reads TGTGCCAGCACGGCGGGCTATGGCTACACCTTC. Its translation is CASTAGYGYTF.